Listed below are T cell receptor beta chains from one sample, sequenced in a study of blood T cell repertoires in COVID-19. The assay was immunoSEQ multiplex PCR, and TCRdb's table has in-frame clones only and misses some. The table shows 90,000 to 120,000 clones, with roughly 92% occurring only once. The specimen sequenced was peripheral blood. The receptors come from a man aged 65 to 79 with acute or convalescent COVID-19. CDR3s include the opening cysteine and the closing phenylalanine or tryptophan. D genes are given only for firm matches. The size field is filled for only some rows; it gives once, few, many or a size class.

CDR3 protein: CASSLGTLYEQYF
CDR3 DNA: TGTGCCAGCAGCCTCGGGACTCTCTACGAGCAGTACTTC
D gene: .
clone size: .
J gene: TRBJ2-7
V gene: TRBV3-1/TRBV3-2

CDR3 protein: CASSLGGSTSEQFF
CDR3 DNA: TGTGCCAGCAGCTTGGGCGGGAGCACTAGTGAGCAGTTCTTC
D gene: TRBD2
clone size: .
J gene: TRBJ2-1
V gene: TRBV11-2

CDR3 protein: CASSYGIQGNTGELFF
CDR3 DNA: TGTGCCAGCAGTTACGGTATCCAGGGGAACACCGGGGAGCTGTTTTTT
D gene: .
clone size: .
J gene: TRBJ2-2
V gene: TRBV6-5

CDR3 protein: CASSPRGGRFSPLHF
CDR3 DNA: TGTGCCAGCAGCCCCCGGGGGGGTAGATTTTCACCCCTCCACTTT
D gene: .
clone size: few
J gene: TRBJ1-6
V gene: TRBV11-2

CDR3 protein: CAWSGGATGFYEQYF
CDR3 DNA: TGTGCCTGGAGTGGAGGGGCAACAGGGTTCTACGAGCAGTACTTC
D gene: .
clone size: .
J gene: TRBJ2-7
V gene: TRBV30

CDR3 protein: CASTRDINQPQHF
CDR3 DNA: TGTGCCAGCACCCGGGACATAAATCAGCCCCAGCATTTT
D gene: .
clone size: .
J gene: TRBJ1-5
V gene: TRBV12-3/TRBV12-4

CDR3 protein: CASSLRGQGADLAFF
CDR3 DNA: TGCGCCAGCAGCTTGCGTGGACAGGGGGCGGATCTAGCTTTCTTT
D gene: TRBD1
clone size: .
J gene: TRBJ1-1
V gene: TRBV5-1

CDR3 protein: CASSIGSGGRTYEQYF
CDR3 DNA: TGTGCCAGTAGTATAGGGTCGGGCGGGAGGACCTACGAGCAGTACTTC
D gene: TRBD2
clone size: .
J gene: TRBJ2-7
V gene: TRBV19

CDR3 protein: CASSPFGSGTGVSYEQYF
CDR3 DNA: TGCGCCAGCAGCCCATTCGGTTCCGGGACAGGGGTCTCCTACGAGCAGTACTTC
D gene: TRBD1
clone size: .
J gene: TRBJ2-7
V gene: TRBV4-1

CDR3 protein: CASSRDTYYGYTF
CDR3 DNA: TGTGCCAGCTCACGAGACACTTACTATGGCTACACCTTC
D gene: .
clone size: .
J gene: TRBJ1-2
V gene: TRBV18

CDR3 protein: CASSPPGLAAYEQYF
CDR3 DNA: TGTGCCAGCTCACCACCCGGACTAGCCGCCTACGAGCAGTACTTC
D gene: TRBD2
clone size: .
J gene: TRBJ2-7
V gene: TRBV18

CDR3 protein: CASSPLVPSNEQFF
CDR3 DNA: TGTGCCAGCAGCCCCCTAGTTCCTTCCAATGAGCAGTTCTTC
D gene: .
clone size: .
J gene: TRBJ2-1
V gene: TRBV3-1/TRBV3-2

CDR3 protein: CASSYRLGDSNQPQHF
CDR3 DNA: TGTGCCAGCAGTTACCGGCTCGGGGATAGCAATCAGCCCCAGCATTTT
D gene: .
clone size: .
J gene: TRBJ1-5
V gene: TRBV6-5

CDR3 protein: CASSRDFSYGYTF
CDR3 DNA: TGTGCCAGCTCCCGGGACTTCTCCTATGGCTACACCTTC
D gene: .
clone size: .
J gene: TRBJ1-2
V gene: TRBV12-3/TRBV12-4

CDR3 protein: CAAGDRGNSPLHF
CDR3 DNA: TGTGCCGCCGGCGACAGGGGGAATTCACCCCTCCACTTT
D gene: TRBD1
clone size: .
J gene: TRBJ1-6
V gene: TRBV19

CDR3 protein: CASSYSIGYEQYF
CDR3 DNA: TGTGCCAGCAGTTACTCGATCGGGTACGAGCAGTACTTC
D gene: .
clone size: .
J gene: TRBJ2-7
V gene: TRBV6-6

CDR3 protein: CASSLRGTGNSPLHF
CDR3 DNA: TGTGCCAGCAGTTTAAGGGGGACAGGGAATTCACCCCTCCACTTT
D gene: TRBD1
clone size: .
J gene: TRBJ1-6
V gene: TRBV28

CDR3 protein: CASSQGGLAFYF
CDR3 DNA: TGTGCCAGCAGCCAAGGAGGACTCGCCTTCTACTTC
D gene: .
clone size: .
J gene: TRBJ2-7
V gene: TRBV3-1/TRBV3-2

CDR3 protein: CASSLRQTMQETQYF
CDR3 DNA: TGTGCCAGCAGCTTACGGCAGACTATGCAAGAGACCCAGTACTTC
D gene: .
clone size: .
J gene: TRBJ2-5
V gene: TRBV7-9

CDR3 protein: CATGGGDEQFF
CDR3 DNA: TGTGCCACTGGTGGGGGCGATGAGCAGTTCTTC
D gene: .
clone size: .
J gene: TRBJ2-1
V gene: TRBV28

CDR3 protein: CASSSGGASGRGETQYF
CDR3 DNA: TGTGCCAGCAGCTCTGGGGGGGCTAGCGGGAGGGGCGAGACCCAGTACTTC
D gene: TRBD2
clone size: .
J gene: TRBJ2-5
V gene: TRBV7-2

CDR3 protein: CASISKAGGLTHEQFF
CDR3 DNA: TGCGCCAGCATTTCGAAAGCGGGGGGGCTGACCCATGAGCAGTTCTTC
D gene: TRBD2
clone size: .
J gene: TRBJ2-1
V gene: TRBV5-1

CDR3 protein: CASSFLGAGTEAFF
CDR3 DNA: TGTGCCAGCAGTTTCTTGGGGGCCGGAACTGAAGCTTTCTTT
D gene: .
clone size: few
J gene: TRBJ1-1
V gene: TRBV27

CDR3 protein: CASSHPGQGYEQYF
CDR3 DNA: TGTGCCAGCAGCCACCCGGGACAGGGGTACGAGCAGTACTTC
D gene: TRBD1
clone size: .
J gene: TRBJ2-7
V gene: TRBV7-9

CDR3 protein: CASSYGQGNEKLFF
CDR3 DNA: TGCGCCAGCAGTTACGGACAGGGGAATGAAAAACTGTTTTTT
D gene: TRBD1
clone size: .
J gene: TRBJ1-4
V gene: TRBV5-1

CDR3 protein: CASSIGSSGNDEQYF
CDR3 DNA: TGTGCCAGTAGTATCGGGTCTAGCGGTAATGACGAGCAGTACTTC
D gene: TRBD2
clone size: .
J gene: TRBJ2-7
V gene: TRBV19

CDR3 protein: CASSIGTVSTDTQYF
CDR3 DNA: TGTGCCAGTAGTATTGGGACTGTTAGCACAGATACGCAGTATTTT
D gene: .
clone size: .
J gene: TRBJ2-3
V gene: TRBV19

CDR3 protein: CASSSLAGSYNEQFF
CDR3 DNA: TGTGCCAGCAGCTCCCTAGCGGGGAGTTACAATGAGCAGTTCTTC
D gene: TRBD2
clone size: .
J gene: TRBJ2-1
V gene: TRBV5-4

CDR3 protein: CASSLGQGRLYEQYF
CDR3 DNA: TGTGCCAGCAGCTTAGGGCAGGGGCGACTCTACGAGCAGTACTTC
D gene: .
clone size: .
J gene: TRBJ2-7
V gene: TRBV11-2